Below are 4 T cell receptor beta chains sequenced from a single sample in a study of T cell responses to AZD1222 COVID-19 vaccine (dated by TCRdb to 2020 to 2022). The time point label for this specimen denotes: baseline before first vaccination. Libraries were prepared through the immunoSEQ multiplex PCR assay. TCRdb mirrors the immuneACCESS table, restricted to in-frame sequences. Some clones are absent from its copies; in checked studies, under half trace to an unresolved V gene, and the reason for the others is unknown. For this sample there are some 90,000 clones; around 86% appear just once. The top ten constitute 2% to 3% of the sample. This specimen was peripheral blood, taken on day 0 of AZD1222 vaccination. The receptors stem from an adult in good health.

This rearrangement joins TRBV10-3 to TRBJ2-3; 10 nucleotides match TRBD2. V was clipped by 2 bases and J by 6 bases; unmatched bases: 5. The CDR3 length is 15 residues. Germline CDR1 reads ENHRY; CDR2 reads SYGVKD. The chain's CDR3 is CAISEEAGGLDTQYF. The CDR3 DNA is TGTGCCATCAGTGAGGAAGCGGGAGGGCTCGATACGCAGTATTTT.

The chain is built from TRBV3-1 (or the pseudogene TRBV3-2) and TRBJ2-7; D not certain. Per the germline V gene, CDR1 is LGHDT and CDR2 is YNNKEL (reference sequence). Trimming shortened V by 0 bases and J by 5 bases, and 5 bases separated the two germline ends. The length of the CDR3 is 12 residues. CDR3 DNA sequence: TGTGCCAGCAGCCAAGATTATGACGAGCAGTACTTC. Protein sequence: CASSQDYDEQYF.

This chain connects TRBV7-2 to TRBJ2-7; TRBD1 aligns across 9 bases. V dropped 4 bases and J dropped 2; count of bases not matched to a gene: 3. The CDR3 extends over 14 amino acids. Germline-derived CDR1 and CDR2 are SGHTA and FQGNSA. CDR3 sequence: CASSSNRGPYEQYF. The CDR3 nucleotides are TGTGCCAGCAGCTCGAACAGGGGGCCCTACGAGCAGTACTTC.

The chain recombines TRBV7-8 with TRBJ2-1, with TRBD1 matching over 10 bases. The CDR3 length is 18 residues. The V and J ends lost 1 base and 7 bases, in that order; junction bases with no gene match: 13. Germline V gives CDR1 SGHVS, CDR2 FQNEAQ. The DNA of the CDR3 is TGTGCCAGCAGCTTAGGGTCGTTCGGGACAGGGGTGATTAATGAGCAGTTCTTC. This translates into CASSLGSFGTGVINEQFF. The full variable domain, completed using reference TRBV7-8 and TRBJ2-1, is GAGVSQSPRYKVAKRGQDVALRCDPISGHVSLFWYQQALGQGPEFLTYFQNEAQLDKSGLPSDRFFAERPEGSVSTLKIQRTQQEDSAVYLCASSLGSFGTGVINEQFFGPGTRLTVL.